This TCR beta chain emerged from a study of chemoradiotherapy in HPV16-positive cancers. Across the study: Functional T-cell assays on a couple of HPV16-positive patients' cells defined candidate HPV-specific clones and common TCR motifs.

Whole-study findings and limits: Candidate HPV-specific clones and E7-related TCR motifs grew in tumor during treatment. In HPV16-positive patients, HPV-responsive T-cell expansion tracked better recurrence-free survival. The functional HPV-specific definition rests on just a couple of HPV16-positive patients.

Measured with immunoSEQ multiplex PCR; TCRdb has only the in-frame clones, and not every one. The sample shows 12,000 to 15,000 clones, roughly 91% of them seen only once. The V gene end was trimmed by 11 bases and the J gene end by 8 bases; junction bases not matched to a gene: 13. This CDR3 is 15 amino acids long. Germline lookup yields CDR1 MNHNS and CDR2 SASEGT. A word on this clone: Its antigen remains unknown.

The TCR originated in a human donor with HPV-associated anogenital cancer. Source: blood, taken from a patient who underwent chemoradiotherapy. The genes are TRBV6-1 and TRBJ1-5, with TRBD1 matching 12 bases. The CDR3 here is CAAKGGTGGSEPQHF. CDR3 nucleotides: TGTGCCGCTAAGGGAGGGACAGGGGGCTCGGAGCCCCAGCATTTT.